A selection of T cell receptor beta chains follows, all from one sample in a study of identical twins. In TCRdb, the 5' RACE reads were re-called with MiXCR into one record per CDR3 protein. The sample includes over 550,000 distinct CDR3 sequences, under 8.5% seen only once; the top ten take roughly 1.5%. This sample also belongs to another study, concerning yellow fever vaccine responses in identical twins.

Sequencing was done on a sample of PBMCs. The receptors shown here come from a woman between 18 and 29 years old in good health. Each CDR3 is given with its conserved first and last residue. A D gene is named only where the DNA matches it firmly. Not every row has a clone size; where given, it reads once, few, many or a size class.

J,D,V,size,DNA,CDR3
TRBJ2-3,.,TRBV6-2/TRBV6-3,few,TGTGCCAGCACCGGGACTCAAGAACACACAGATACGCAGTATTTT,CASTGTQEHTDTQYF
TRBJ1-6,.,TRBV6-5,.,TGTGCCAGCAGTTCAAGACAGGTTCATAATTCACCCCTCCACTTT,CASSSRQVHNSPLHF
TRBJ2-1,.,TRBV7-9,few,TGTGCCAGCAGCTTAGTGGGGAGGAATGAGCAGTTCTTC,CASSLVGRNEQFF
TRBJ2-5,.,TRBV3-1,.,TGTGCCAGCAGCCAAGGGGCAGAAGAGACCCAGTACTTC,CASSQGAEETQYF
TRBJ1-2,.,TRBV25-1,many,TGTGCCAGCAGTTCCCGGGACGGCCTATATGGCTACACCTTC,CASSSRDGLYGYTF
TRBJ1-6,.,TRBV10-3,many,TGTGCCACTCAGGCCACTCAGAATTCACCCCTCCACTTT,CATQATQNSPLHF
TRBJ1-4,.,TRBV27,few,TGTGCCAGCAGTTTCACAGCTTCTCCTAATGAAAAACTGTTTTTT,CASSFTASPNEKLFF
TRBJ2-3,TRBD2,TRBV28,many,TGTGCCAGCAGTTACCTCGGACTAGCGGGAATGGCAGATACGCAGTATTTT,CASSYLGLAGMADTQYF
TRBJ1-4,.,TRBV7-9,.,TGTGCCAGCAGCAGTGGGCCGGGTCCTAATGAAAAACTGTTTTTT,CASSSGPGPNEKLFF
TRBJ1-2,.,TRBV28,many,TGTGCCAGCAGTACGGGGGGGGCTAACTATGGCTACACCTTC,CASSTGGANYGYTF
TRBJ1-1,.,TRBV14,few,TGTGCCAGCAGCCGTGGCCCGGTGGACACTGAAGCTTTCTTT,CASSRGPVDTEAFF
TRBJ2-3,TRBD2,TRBV29-1,few,TGCAGCGTTGAAGGTAGCGGGACTTTCACAGATACGCAGTATTTT,CSVEGSGTFTDTQYF
TRBJ2-2,.,TRBV15,.,TGTGCCACCAGCAGAGATTTGGGGAGGCCAACGAACACCGGGGAGCTGTTTTTT,CATSRDLGRPTNTGELFF
TRBJ2-3,.,TRBV5-1,few,TGCGCCAGCCACTTGGCAGGGGGGCCAGATACGCAGTATTTT,CASHLAGGPDTQYF
TRBJ1-6,.,TRBV12-3/TRBV12-4,.,TGTGCCAGCAGTTTTAGTCGGGGTTTGGGTTCACCCCTCCACTTT,CASSFSRGLGSPLHF
TRBJ2-2,.,TRBV5-1,.,TGCGCCAGCAGCCTCCCTCCCAGGGGCGGTCACACCGGGGAGCTGTTTTTT,CASSLPPRGGHTGELFF
TRBJ2-6,.,TRBV5-1,few,TGCGCCAGCAGCTTGGAGGGTCGGATAGGGCTGGCATCTGGGGCCAACGTCCTGACTTTC,CASSLEGRIGLASGANVLTF
TRBJ2-1,.,TRBV14,.,TGTGCCAGCAGCCAACGACTACCGAACTACAATGAGCAGTTCTTC,CASSQRLPNYNEQFF
TRBJ1-6,.,TRBV9,many,TGTGCCAGCAGCGTAGCGGGAGTTAATTCACCCCTCCACTTT,CASSVAGVNSPLHF
TRBJ2-5,.,TRBV7-8,few,TGTGCCAGCAGCCGGGTGGCCTCGCAGGAGACCCAGTACTTC,CASSRVASQETQYF
TRBJ2-5,TRBD1,TRBV7-7,.,TGTGCCAGCAGCTTAAATCCCGGGACAGGGGCAGAGACCCAGTACTTC,CASSLNPGTGAETQYF
TRBJ2-5,.,TRBV5-1,few,TGCGCCAGCAGTACGGAACCTCAGGGCCAAGAGACCCAGTACTTC,CASSTEPQGQETQYF
TRBJ2-3,TRBD2,TRBV11-1,many,TGTGCCTGCTCGACGACTAGCGGGACTCTCACAGATACGCAGTATTTT,CACSTTSGTLTDTQYF
TRBJ1-2,.,TRBV5-6,many,TGCGCCAGCAGCTTAGACAGCTATGGCTACACCTTC,CASSLDSYGYTF
TRBJ2-7,.,TRBV11-1,few,TGTGCCAGCAGCTACGGCCTGGCGTTAGCGGACAGCACTTCGGAGCAGTACTTC,CASSYGLALADSTSEQYF
TRBJ2-3,TRBD2,TRBV12-3/TRBV12-4,.,TGTGCCACCCAAAGCGGGAGTGTAGATACGCAGTATTTT,CATQSGSVDTQYF
TRBJ2-1,TRBD2,TRBV5-1,many,TGCGCCAGCAGTTACGCGGGGGGAAACAACAATGAGCAGTTCTTC,CASSYAGGNNNEQFF
TRBJ1-2,.,TRBV11-3,.,TGTGCCAGCAGCGACGGACATGCCTATGGCTACACCTTC,CASSDGHAYGYTF
TRBJ2-7,TRBD1,TRBV2,many,TGTGCCAGCAGTGGTCCCGGACAGGGCAACTACGAGCAGTACTTC,CASSGPGQGNYEQYF
TRBJ1-2,.,TRBV3-1,many,TGTGCCAGCAGCCAAGATCCGGGAACTAACTATGGCTACACCTTC,CASSQDPGTNYGYTF
TRBJ2-3,.,TRBV5-1,few,TGCGCCAGCAGCTTCCGGCAGGGGGGAGATACGCAGTATTTT,CASSFRQGGDTQYF
TRBJ2-5,.,TRBV20-1,many,TGCAGTGCTAAAGAAACGGGGGAGATGGAGACCCAGTACTTC,CSAKETGEMETQYF
TRBJ2-1,TRBD1,TRBV29-1,many,TGCAGCGGGCGACAGGGGGGCAATGAGCAGTTCTTC,CSGRQGGNEQFF
TRBJ1-1,TRBD1,TRBV7-9,.,TGTGCCAGCAGCCGATGGGACAGCTTGAACACTGAAGCTTTCTTT,CASSRWDSLNTEAFF
TRBJ1-5,.,TRBV5-6,.,TGTGCCAGCAGCTTGAGGGCCGCCTCCAGTAGCAATCAGCCCCAGCATTTT,CASSLRAASSSNQPQHF
TRBJ1-2,.,TRBV5-5,many,TGTGCCAGCAGCCGGGACGGTGAAAGCTATGGCTACACCTTC,CASSRDGESYGYTF
TRBJ2-1,TRBD2,TRBV3-1,.,TGTGCCAGCAGCCAAGATTCGGCGGGAGTAGAGCAGTTCTTC,CASSQDSAGVEQFF
TRBJ2-2,.,TRBV12-3/TRBV12-4,few,TGTGCCAGCAGTTTCCACTCAACCGGGGAGCTGTTTTTT,CASSFHSTGELFF
TRBJ1-1,.,TRBV7-3,many,TGTGCCAGCGGTAGGGGGGCGAACACTGAAGCTTTCTTT,CASGRGANTEAFF
TRBJ2-3,TRBD2,TRBV3-1,.,TGTGCCAGCAGCCAAGTTTTACAGGCAGTTGGGCGGGACTACAAGGATACGCAGTATTTT,CASSQVLQAVGRDYKDTQYF
TRBJ2-5,.,TRBV28,many,TGTGCCAGCAGTTTATTAGACAGCACCCAAGAGACCCAGTACTTC,CASSLLDSTQETQYF
TRBJ2-5,.,TRBV6-5,.,TGTGCCAGCAGTTACACACACCAAGCTAGGGGCCAGAAGACCCAGTACTTC,CASSYTHQARGQKTQYF
TRBJ2-1,.,TRBV16,many,TGTGCCAGCACCCCGGGTACTTACAATGAGCAGTTCTTC,CASTPGTYNEQFF
TRBJ2-7,.,TRBV3-1,.,TGTGCCAGCAGCCAGGGACGAGGACAGCGTATACCGAACTACGAGCAGTACTTC,CASSQGRGQRIPNYEQYF
TRBJ1-1,.,TRBV25-1,.,TGTGCCAGCAGTCTAAGTGGGGCTACTGAAGCTTTCTTT,CASSLSGATEAFF
TRBJ2-7,TRBD1,TRBV6-1,many,TGTGCCAGCAGTCCCCGGGACAGGGGGCTCTACGAGCAGTACTTC,CASSPRDRGLYEQYF
TRBJ2-1,.,TRBV4-1,many,TGCGCCAGCAGCCAAATGGGGTCCTACAATGAGCAGTTCTTC,CASSQMGSYNEQFF
TRBJ1-2,.,TRBV12-3/TRBV12-4,many,TGTGCCAGCACTCCTATCGGGGGCCACTATGGCTACACCTTC,CASTPIGGHYGYTF
TRBJ2-1,TRBD1,TRBV12-3/TRBV12-4,many,TGTGCCAGCAGTTTTCTGGGGACAGGAATGTACAATGAGCAGTTCTTC,CASSFLGTGMYNEQFF
TRBJ2-2,.,TRBV6-2/TRBV6-3,.,TGTGCCAGCAGTTACTCGTCGAGGAACACCGGGGAGCTGTTTTTT,CASSYSSRNTGELFF
TRBJ2-5,TRBD1,TRBV27,.,TGTGCCAGCAGTCTCAGGGGGCCCCCAAAAGAGACCCAGTACTTC,CASSLRGPPKETQYF